Below, 16 T cell receptor beta chains from the same sample are listed, as sequenced in a study of blood T cell repertoires in COVID-19. TCRdb's copy holds only in-frame clones and misses some; the assay was immunoSEQ multiplex PCR. The sample holds approximately 310,000 clones, about nine tenths seen once. Material: PBMCs or T cells enriched from blood (not recorded which). The origin of the receptors is a man aged 55 to 70 who had recovered from COVID-19.

The chain uses TRBV15 and TRBJ2-3, with TRBD2 matching over 7 bases. The V gene end was trimmed by 0 bases and the J gene end by 5 bases; junction bases not matched to a gene: 14. Germline values: CDR1 LNHNV, CDR2 YYDKDF (reference sequence). The CDR3 totals 18 residues. CDR3 protein: CATSREGGRALRVDTQYF. CDR3 bases: TGTGCCACCAGCAGAGAGGGAGGGCGGGCTTTACGCGTAGATACGCAGTATTTT.

This clone has more than one count but fewer than ten. V and J are TRBV7-9 and TRBJ2-7; D possibly corresponds to TRBD2 (6 bases). The CDR3 has 15 residues. V lost 1 base and J 0 bases, leaving 10 bases between the germline ends. CDR1 is SEHNR, CDR2 FQNEAQ, per germline (reference sequence). CDR3 loop: CASSLVLAASYEQYF. As DNA, the CDR3 is TGTGCCAGCAGCTTAGTTTTAGCGGCCTCCTACGAGCAGTACTTC. Based on the CDR3 plus reference TRBV7-9 and TRBJ2-7, the full variable domain is DTGVSQNPRHKITKRGQNVTFRCDPISEHNRLYWYRQTLGQGPEFLTYFQNEAQLEKSRLLSDRFSAERPKGSFSTLEIQRTEQGDSAMYLCASSLVLAASYEQYFGPGTRLTVT.

The chain uses TRBV6-5 and TRBJ1-2; the match to TRBD1 covers 9 bases. V shed 4 bases, J shed 4 bases, and the junction held 4 bases outside the gene matches. This CDR3 has 14 residues. Germline V gene lookup returns CDR1 MNHEY and CDR2 SVGAGI. Written as DNA, the CDR3 is TGTGCCAGCAGTTGGGACAGGGCGGGCTATGGCTACACCTTC. Its protein product is CASSWDRAGYGYTF.

The genes are TRBV5-1 and TRBJ2-5; 8 positions match TRBD1. Per germline, CDR1 SGHRS and CDR2 YFSETQ. V shed 5 bases and J 2 bases; nucleotides not matched to a gene: 8. The length of the CDR3 is 15 residues. CDR3 in amino acids: CASSLNRGIQETQYF. CDR3 nucleotide sequence: TGCGCCAGCAGTCTCAACAGGGGGATACAAGAGACCCAGTACTTC.

The chain employs TRBV24-1 and TRBJ1-5; D might be TRBD1 (5 bases). Deletions cut 3 bases from V and 4 bases from J, with 15 bases between. Germline V gene sequence: CDR1 KGHDR, CDR2 SFDVKD. This CDR3 contains 16 residues. Here the CDR3 DNA reads TGTGCCACCAGTGATAGCGCGGGACGGTCAAATCAGCCCCAGCATTTT. It encodes CATSDSAGRSNQPQHF.

The chain joins TRBV18 to TRBJ2-5; 13 bases line up with TRBD2. The CDR3 totals 18 residues. Germline trimming cut 3 bases from V and 3 bases from J; bases unmatched to any gene: 10. Germline V CDR1 and CDR2: KGHSH, LQKENI. In nucleotides, the CDR3 is TGTGCCAGCTCACCTTACGGAGCCGGGACTAGCGGGAAAGAGACCCAGTACTTC. Its translation: CASSPYGAGTSGKETQYF.

The J gene is TRBJ1-5, the V gene TRBV19; D not resolved. This CDR3 has 14 residues. The V gene lost 5 bases and the J gene lost 4 bases, with 12 bases spanning the gap. Germline lookup yields CDR1 LNHDA and CDR2 SQIVND (reference sequence). This chain's CDR3 is CASSVSQVNQPQHF. CDR3 sequence (DNA): TGTGCCAGTAGTGTGAGTCAGGTGAATCAGCCCCAGCATTTT. Variable domain in full (rest from reference TRBV19 and TRBJ1-5): DGGITQSPKYLFRKEGQNVTLSCEQNLNHDAMYWYRQDPGQGLRLIYYSQIVNDFQKGDIAEGYSVSREKKESFPLTVTSAQKNPTAFYLCASSVSQVNQPQHFGDGTRLSIL.

The chain carries TRBV7-9 and TRBJ2-1, with a weak D call TRBD2 (6 bases). The V end was cut by 1 base, the J end by 4 bases, with 8 bases between. Germline V gene data show CDR1 as SEHNR and CDR2 as FQNEAQ (reference sequence). The CDR3 length is 14 residues. The CDR3 sequence is CASSLEGGYNEQFF. As DNA, the CDR3 is TGTGCCAGCAGCTTAGAGGGAGGATACAATGAGCAGTTCTTC.

This clone was counted only a few times. DNA for the CDR3: TGTGCCAGCAGTGAAAGGACAGGGGTAGATGGCTACACCTTC. It codes for CASSERTGVDGYTF. The rearrangement uses TRBV2 and TRBJ1-2; 9 bases are shared with TRBD1. Unmatched junction bases numbered 4, after V lost 2 bases and J lost 6 bases. Germline V lookup: CDR1 SNHLY, CDR2 FYNNEI. The CDR3 is 14 residues long.

The CDR3 DNA reads TGTGCCAGCAGTTTATTACGGGACAGGGGTGGCGAGCAGTACTTC. It yields the protein CASSLLRDRGGEQYF. V and J are TRBV28 and TRBJ2-7, with 10 bases aligning to TRBD1. The CDR3 length is 15 residues. Germline trimming cut 1 base from V and 6 bases from J; bases unmatched to any gene: 6. The germline CDR1 and CDR2 sequences are MDHEN and SYDVKM.

The CDR3 protein is CASSPPGTGAYEQYF. The CDR3 DNA reads as TGTGCCAGCAGCCCCCCCGGGACAGGGGCATACGAGCAGTACTTC. The chain employs TRBV5-4 and TRBJ2-7; TRBD1 matches at 10 bases. V was clipped by 4 bases and J by 4 bases; unmatched bases: 8. The CDR3 runs 15 residues. Looked up from germline, CDR1 is SGHNT and CDR2 is YYREEE (reference sequence).

This clone was detected only once. V is TRBV27 and J is TRBJ2-5; D possibly corresponds to TRBD2 (5 bases). V lost 5 bases and J 5 bases, leaving 18 bases between the germline ends. CDR3 size: 15 residues. Germline CDR1 is MNHEY and CDR2 is SMNVEV (reference sequence). Here the CDR3 reads CASSPRELSGETQYF. The CDR3 DNA reads TGTGCCAGCAGTCCCCGAGAACTATCGGGGGAGACCCAGTACTTC.

This clone was found once. This rearrangement joins TRBV7-9 to TRBJ1-1; the match to TRBD1 covers 11 bases. The CDR3 is 14 residues long. Germline CDR1 and CDR2: SEHNR and FQNEAQ (reference sequence). The V and J ends lost 5 bases and 3 bases, in that order; junction bases with no gene match: 2. CDR3 nucleotide sequence: TGTGCCAGCAGCCAGGGACAGGGGGACACTGAAGCTTTCTTT. It is translated as CASSQGQGDTEAFF.

This sequence joins TRBV4-1 and TRBJ1-3, with D possibly being TRBD1 (6 bases). This CDR3 has 14 residues. The V end lost 0 bases, the J end lost 5 bases, and 8 bases lay between the germline ends. In germline, CDR1 is MGHRA, CDR2 YSYEKL. The CDR3 sequence is CASSQETGRNTIYF. CDR3 in DNA: TGCGCCAGCAGCCAAGAGACAGGCAGAAACACCATATATTTT.

The gene calls are TRBV28 and TRBJ1-4, with unresolved D. This CDR3 is built from 15 residues. With 4 bases removed from V and 4 bases from J, the gap between germline ends came to 13 bases. Germline V gives CDR1 MDHEN, CDR2 SYDVKM. CDR3 residues: CASSSPHGFNEKLFF. The CDR3 region has the DNA TGTGCCAGCAGTTCCCCGCACGGTTTTAATGAAAAACTGTTTTTT. Together with reference TRBV28 and TRBJ1-4, the CDR3 gives the full variable domain: DVKVTQSSRYLVKRTGEKVFLECVQDMDHENMFWYRQDPGLGLRLIYFSYDVKMKEKGDIPEGYSVSREKKERFSLILESASTNQTSMYLCASSSPHGFNEKLFFGSGTQLSVL.

The J gene is TRBJ1-2, the V gene TRBV5-4, with no clear D. V lost 0 bases and J lost 7, with 7 bases in between. CDR3 length equals 12 residues. The germline gives CDR1 SGHNT, CDR2 YYREEE (reference sequence). The CDR3 loop is CASSLDEGGYTF. The CDR3 nucleotides are TGTGCCAGCAGCTTGGATGAGGGTGGCTACACCTTC.